Below, one TCR beta chain is given with its context. Trimming stripped 6 bases from V and 6 bases from J, with 22 bases between. CDR3 length equals 16 residues. CDR1 and CDR2 (germline): MNHEY, SVGEGT. As originally analysed: It was from reference gene primer amplification that nucleated cell counts were estimated. Assay: immunoSEQ multiplex PCR; the TCRdb copy retains only in-frame clones and omits some. V and J calls and clone size are those listed in that table; D and trimming were worked out from the DNA. The sample carries approximately 130,000 clones, over 75% recorded once. The data derive from a study of blood T cell repertoires in COVID-19. Study as a whole: Some COVID-19 samples were acute and others convalescent; all came from the United States, Italy and Spain. PBMCs, B-cell-depleted T cells, or T cells were the source of the cDNA or gDNA that made up the material.

This sequence was found in a man aged 55 to 70 with acute or convalescent COVID-19. This chain joins TRBV6-2 or TRBV6-3 and TRBJ2-3, with TRBD1 as a possible D gene (5 bases). Sequencing was performed on peripheral blood. The CDR3 nucleotides are TGTGCCAGCAGACCTTCCAGCCCAGGGTTCGGGGATACGCAGTATTTT. It is translated as CASRPSSPGFGDTQYF.